Below, 5 T cell receptor beta chains from the same sample are listed, as sequenced in a study of T cell responses to AZD1222 COVID-19 vaccine. Some clones are missing from TCRdb's copy, which holds only in-frame ones; the method was immunoSEQ multiplex PCR. The sample consists of approximately 130,000 clones, roughly 93% of them appearing once. Source: peripheral blood, taken on day 0 of AZD1222 vaccination. The receptor set was obtained from an adult in good health.

CDR3 bases: TGCGCCAGCAGCTTGGCCCCTTCTCTAGCGGGCCCCGGGGGTGAGCAGTTCTTC. Translated, it gives CASSLAPSLAGPGGEQFF. The rearrangement uses TRBV5-1 and TRBJ2-1; TRBD2 aligns across 8 bases. V lost 0 bases and J lost 9; bases outside the gene matches: 17. The CDR3 loop spans 18 amino acids. Germline V gives CDR1 SGHRS, CDR2 YFSETQ.

The CDR3 region is CASSPSAGAVDYGYTF. Here the CDR3 DNA reads TGTGCCAGCTCACCTTCCGCAGGGGCGGTGGACTATGGCTACACCTTC. The chain employs TRBV18 and TRBJ1-2; TRBD1 might be the D (6 bases). The CDR3 is 16 amino acids. The V gene lost 3 bases and the J gene lost 3 bases, with 17 bases spanning the gap. Germline lookup yields CDR1 KGHSH and CDR2 LQKENI. The full variable domain, rest sourced from reference TRBV18 and TRBJ1-2, is NAGVMQNPRHLVRRRGQEARLRCSPMKGHSHVYWYRQLPEEGLKFMVYLQKENIIDESGMPKERFSAEFPKEGPSILRIQQVVRGDSAAYFCASSPSAGAVDYGYTFGSGTRLTVV.

The genes are TRBV5-1 and TRBJ1-6; a possible D gene is TRBD1 (6 bases). V gave up 4 bases and J gave up 9 bases, with 17 bases separating them. The CDR3 is 15 amino acids. Germline V lookup: CDR1 SGHRS, CDR2 YFSETQ. The CDR3 bases are TGCGCCAGCAGCCCGGGCGGGGGCGGTGGTTCACCCCTCCACTTT. Translation gives CASSPGGGGGSPLHF.

V gene TRBV4-2 combines with J gene TRBJ1-1, with a weak D call TRBD1 (6 bases). V lost 3 bases, J lost 6 bases, and 20 bases lay in between. CDR1 is LGHNA and CDR2 is YNFKEQ in the germline V gene. The CDR3 has 16 amino acids. CDR3 loop: CASSQVEWGQVPEAFF. The CDR3 DNA is TGTGCCAGCAGCCAGGTAGAGTGGGGGCAGGTCCCTGAAGCTTTCTTT.

V usage is TRBV3-1 (or the pseudogene TRBV3-2) and J usage is TRBJ1-5; D may be TRBD1 (5 bases). CDR3 length: 14 residues. Germline CDR1 LGHDT, CDR2 YNNKEL (reference sequence). The V end was cut by 4 bases, the J end by 3 bases, with 10 bases between. CDR3: CASSLNRNNQPQHF. The CDR3 DNA follows: TGTGCCAGCAGCCTAAACAGGAACAATCAGCCCCAGCATTTT.